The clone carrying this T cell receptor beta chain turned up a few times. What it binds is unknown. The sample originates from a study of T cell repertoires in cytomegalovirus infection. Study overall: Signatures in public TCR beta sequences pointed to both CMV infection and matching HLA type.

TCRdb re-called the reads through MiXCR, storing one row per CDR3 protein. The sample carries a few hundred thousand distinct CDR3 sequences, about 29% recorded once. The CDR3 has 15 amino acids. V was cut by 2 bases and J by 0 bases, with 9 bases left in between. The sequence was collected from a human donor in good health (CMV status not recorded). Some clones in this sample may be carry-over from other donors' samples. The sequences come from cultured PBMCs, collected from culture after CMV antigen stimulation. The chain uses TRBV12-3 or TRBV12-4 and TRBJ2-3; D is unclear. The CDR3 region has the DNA TGTGCCAGCAGTTTACGGCGAGTTAGCACAGATACGCAGTATTTT. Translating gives CASSLRRVSTDTQYF.